This TCR beta chain was profiled in a study of patients and donors after allogeneic stem cell transplantation. This clonotype was detected only a few times. Via MiXCR, TCRdb re-called the RT-PCR reads, giving one row per CDR3 protein. This sample has roughly 940,000 distinct CDR3 sequences, with approximately 18% found just once. The V segment lost 4 bases and the J segment 2 bases; nucleotides outside the gene matches: 10. CDR3 length: 19 residues. The V gene's germline CDR1 is KGHDR and CDR2 SFDVKD. Sequenced input: blood, either unsorted or a sorted T cell fraction (not recorded which). This clonotype originated in a human donor who was either an allogeneic HSCT recipient or a stem cell or donor lymphocyte infusion donor (not recorded which). It is not recorded whose cells these are; they may come from a transplant donor. The V gene is TRBV24-1, the J gene TRBJ2-1, with TRBD2 identical over 13 bases. The CDR3 DNA follows: TGTGCCACCAGTGACCGCCCTTGGACTAGCGGGAGTACCTACAATGAGCAGTTCTTC. It is translated as CATSDRPWTSGSTYNEQFF.